The 20 T cell receptor beta chains reported below all come from one sample, sequenced in a study of early T cells in non-severe SARS-CoV-2 infection. TCRdb analysed the 5' RACE reads with MiXCR anew, one entry per CDR3 protein. In the table there are some 97,000 distinct CDR3 sequences, about 11% of which are singletons. Sequencing used whole blood, obtained at baseline. These receptors were taken from an adult who was a healthcare worker with PCR-confirmed SARS-CoV-2 infection or an uninfected control (not recorded which).

The table lists this clonotype with a few counts. This chain connects TRBV20-1 to TRBJ2-7; 8 bases fit TRBD2. Trimming removed 6 bases from V and 7 bases from J; junction bases left unmatched: 8. This CDR3 has 12 residues. The germline V gene has CDR1 DFQATT and CDR2 SNEGSKA (reference sequence). The CDR3 is CSAQGTRNEQYF. The CDR3 DNA follows: TGCAGTGCCCAAGGGACTAGAAATGAGCAGTACTTC.

The rearrangement uses TRBV7-8 and TRBJ2-7; no firm D call. Germline V gene data show CDR1 as SGHVS and CDR2 as FQNEAQ. V was shortened by 2 bases and J by 3 bases, with 8 bases between the two germline ends. The CDR3 spans 13 residues. In DNA form, the CDR3 reads TGTGCCAGCAGCTTATTTGCCTTCTACGAGCAGTACTTC. It codes for CASSLFAFYEQYF.

V and J are TRBV25-1 and TRBJ2-3; possibly TRBD1 or TRBD2 for D (5 bases each). Germline CDR1 is MGHDK and CDR2 is SYGVNS. The CDR3 is 16 amino acids. The V end lost 5 bases, the J end lost 2 bases, and 17 bases lay between the germline ends. The CDR3 DNA follows: TGTGCCAGCAGTAGTGGGGGTACTCGCCTCACAGATACGCAGTATTTT. Translation: CASSSGGTRLTDTQYF.

The chain has TRBV19 and TRBJ2-7; D gene unclear. CDR3 length: 13 amino acids. Trimming removed 3 bases at V and 3 bases at J, with 9 bases between. The germline V gene has CDR1 LNHDA and CDR2 SQIVND (reference sequence). The CDR3 DNA reads TGTGCCAGTAGTATCACAGCAAACTACGAGCAGTACTTC. Translation gives CASSITANYEQYF. The full variable domain, completed using reference TRBV19 and TRBJ2-7, is DGGITQSPKYLFRKEGQNVTLSCEQNLNHDAMYWYRQDPGQGLRLIYYSQIVNDFQKGDIAEGYSVSREKKESFPLTVTSAQKNPTAFYLCASSITANYEQYFGPGTRLTVT.

This clonotype was seen a few times. The chain carries TRBV5-6 and TRBJ2-1, with D perhaps matching TRBD1 or TRBD2 (5 bases each). V shed 4 bases and J shed 12 bases, with 17 bases lying between them. Germline V CDR1 and CDR2: SGHDT, YYEEEE. This CDR3 contains 13 residues. CDR3 coding DNA: TGTGCCAGCAGCGGGACGAACCGCCGGCCGCAGTTCTTC. Translating it yields CASSGTNRRPQFF.

This clonotype was counted a few times. This chain links TRBV18 with TRBJ2-1; a weak D match, TRBD2 (5 bases). The CDR3 sequence is 13 residues long. Trimming took 3 bases from V and 8 from J, leaving 11 bases between them. CDR1 and CDR2 from the germline V gene are KGHSH and LQKENI. The CDR3 DNA reads as TGTGCCAGCTCACCTGAGGGCTGGGATGAGCAGTTCTTC. Translated, it gives CASSPEGWDEQFF.

The chain joins TRBV2 to TRBJ1-1; no clear D. There are 14 residues in the CDR3. V was shortened by 6 bases and J by 3 bases, with 14 bases between the two germline ends. Germline lookup yields CDR1 SNHLY and CDR2 FYNNEI. The CDR3 bases are TGTGCCAGCAGAAGTCTTTTGGCGGACACTGAAGCTTTCTTT. Amino acids: CASRSLLADTEAFF.

This rearrangement joins TRBV19 to TRBJ1-6; D is possibly TRBD1 (6 bases). Germline V gene lookup returns CDR1 LNHDA and CDR2 SQIVND (reference sequence). Trimming removed 9 bases from V and 5 bases from J, with 14 bases in between. There are 14 residues in the CDR3. The CDR3 DNA is TGTGCCAGCAGCAGGACAGCAAATAATTCACCCCTCCACTTT. This translates into CASSRTANNSPLHF.

This clonotype was observed a handful of times. The rearrangement links TRBV3-1 to TRBJ2-2; D is unclear. Germline V gives CDR1 LGHDT, CDR2 YNNKEL (reference sequence). Trimming took off 0 bases at V and 8 bases at J, with 1 base between the two ends. The CDR3 runs 11 residues. Here the CDR3 reads CASSQEGELFF. In DNA, the CDR3 is TGTGCCAGCAGCCAAGAGGGGGAGCTGTTTTTT.

This chain connects TRBV21-1 to TRBJ2-7; the D call TRBD1 from the table was never checked on the DNA. TRBV21-1 counts as a pseudogene. The CDR3 is 14 residues long. The CDR3 spells CASSKEHRGTEQYF. In DNA form, the CDR3 reads TGTGCCAGCAGCAAAGAACACAGGGGCACGGAGCAGTACTTC.

Ten or more counts support this clonotype. This chain joins TRBV6-2 or TRBV6-3 and TRBJ1-1; D may be TRBD1 (5 bases). Germline loops: CDR1 MNHEY, CDR2 SVGEGT. This CDR3 region has 14 residues. Trimming left V 8 bases short and J 2 bases short, with 15 bases between. DNA of the CDR3: TGTGCCAGCGGCTCTGGGGGTTCTAACACTGAAGCTTTCTTT. The encoded protein is CASGSGGSNTEAFF.

This clonotype was seen at least ten times. The rearrangement joins TRBV6-2 or TRBV6-3 to TRBJ1-5; possibly TRBD1 for D (5 bases). Germline CDR1 is MNHEY and CDR2 is SVGEGT. Trimming shortened V by 6 bases and J by 7 bases, and 10 bases separated the two germline ends. The CDR3 is 12 amino acids. The CDR3 spells CASRLQGQPQHF. The CDR3 DNA reads TGTGCCAGCAGACTCCAGGGCCAGCCCCAGCATTTT.

This clonotype came up many times. The chain carries TRBV29-1 and TRBJ1-3; TRBD1 matches at 8 bases. The V and J ends lost 6 bases and 2 bases, in that order; junction bases with no gene match: 6. This CDR3 has 14 residues. Germline CDR1 and CDR2: SQVTM and ANQGSEA. In nucleotides, the CDR3 is TGCAGCGTAACTCAGGGGGCTACTGGAAACACCATATATTTT. This gives the protein CSVTQGATGNTIYF.

The chain recombines TRBV3-1 with TRBJ2-1; 7 bases map to TRBD2. This CDR3 comprises 15 residues. V trimming: 4 bases; J trimming: 9 bases; junction bases outside the gene matches: 12. Looked up from germline, CDR1 is LGHDT and CDR2 is YNNKEL (reference sequence). DNA of the CDR3: TGTGCCAGCAGCCTCCGGGGGGTCCTTTGGGGTGAGCAGTTCTTC. Translation gives CASSLRGVLWGEQFF.

The rearrangement links TRBV11-1 to TRBJ2-7, with TRBD2 matching 14 bases. Trimming took 8 bases from V and 5 from J; bases not matched to a gene: 2. This CDR3 has 13 amino acids. Germline CDR1 SGHAT, CDR2 FQDESV (reference sequence). CDR3 sequence: CASGGLAGDEQYF. Here the CDR3 DNA reads TGTGCCAGCGGGGGACTAGCGGGAGACGAGCAGTACTTC.

This clonotype was seen at least ten times. The rearrangement joins TRBV5-5 to TRBJ2-2; 9 bases fit TRBD2. The germline CDR1 and CDR2 sequences are SGHKS and YYEKEE (reference sequence). The CDR3 extends over 15 amino acids. V trimming: 1 base; J trimming: 6 bases; junction bases outside the gene matches: 4. This CDR3 is CASSLISGRSGELFF. CDR3 nucleotide sequence: TGTGCCAGCAGCTTGATAAGCGGGAGGTCCGGGGAGCTGTTTTTT.

This clonotype came up a few times. This chain connects TRBV6-6 to TRBJ2-7; 9 nucleotides align to TRBD1. The V gene end was trimmed by 7 bases and the J gene end by 0 bases; junction bases not matched to a gene: 4. The CDR3 runs to 14 residues. In germline, CDR1 is MNHNY, CDR2 SVGAGI (reference sequence). The CDR3 is CASKTGGYSYEQYF. In nucleotides, the CDR3 is TGTGCCAGCAAAACAGGGGGCTACTCCTACGAGCAGTACTTC.

The chain has TRBV6-2 or TRBV6-3 and TRBJ2-7, with D perhaps being TRBD1 or TRBD2 (6 bases each). The germline gives CDR1 MNHEY, CDR2 SVGEGT. The ends were cut back, 8 bases at V and 6 bases at J, with 11 bases in the middle. The CDR3 totals 11 residues. DNA of the CDR3: TGTGCCAGCGGCGAGGGGGGCGAGCAGTACTTC. This encodes CASGEGGEQYF.

This clonotype has a handful of counts. V and J are TRBV5-6 and TRBJ2-3; D may match TRBD1 or TRBD2 (5 bases each). With 0 bases removed from V and 2 bases from J, the gap between germline ends came to 10 bases. This CDR3 is 15 amino acids long. CDR1 SGHDT and CDR2 YYEEEE come from the germline V gene. The CDR3 nucleotides read TGTGCCAGCAGCTTGGCGGGGACCGCCACAGATACGCAGTATTTT. Residues: CASSLAGTATDTQYF. The whole variable domain, remainder taken from reference TRBV5-6 and TRBJ2-3, is DAGVTQSPTHLIKTRGQQVTLRCSPKSGHDTVSWYQQALGQGPQFIFQYYEEEERQRGNFPDRFSGHQFPNYSSELNVNALLLGDSALYLCASSLAGTATDTQYFGPGTRLTVL.

This clonotype was detected ten times or more. This chain joins TRBV4-2 and TRBJ1-1; TRBD1 matches 11 bases. The junction had 3 bases not matched to a gene; V was cut back by 7 bases and J by 2 bases. The CDR3 runs to 14 residues. Germline V CDR1 and CDR2: LGHNA, YNFKEQ. The CDR3 reads CASTGTGGNTEAFF. In nucleotides, the CDR3 is TGTGCCAGCACGGGGACAGGGGGAAACACTGAAGCTTTCTTT.